These 17 T cell receptor beta chains came from one sample sequenced in a study of T cell changes during pregnancy in multiple sclerosis. Assay used: immunoSEQ multiplex PCR; TCRdb lists only in-frame clones, some missing. Of over 35,000 clones in the sample, roughly 92% are singletons; the top ten hold 1% to 1.5%. The material sequenced was peripheral blood. The receptors come from a female donor with multiple sclerosis, enrolled in a pregnancy study.

The V gene is TRBV30, the J gene TRBJ2-3; D gene uncertain. The ends were cut back, 0 bases at V and 2 bases at J, with 3 bases in the middle. The CDR3 runs to 12 residues. Germline V gene lookup returns CDR1 GTSNPN and CDR2 SVGIG (reference sequence). In DNA, the CDR3 is TGTGCCTGGAGTGTATCCACAGATACGCAGTATTTT. Its translation is CAWSVSTDTQYF.

V gene TRBV27 combines with J gene TRBJ1-2, with D tentatively TRBD1 (5 bases). V was trimmed by 6 bases and J by 4 bases, leaving 15 bases between them. Per the germline V gene, CDR1 is MNHEY and CDR2 is SMNVEV (reference sequence). This CDR3 is 14 amino acids long. The CDR3 nucleotides read TGTGCCAGCAGACGTCCTTATGGGGGCTATGGCTACACCTTC. Translating gives CASRRPYGGYGYTF.

The chain couples TRBV4-2 to TRBJ2-5; D gene ambiguous. Between the trimmed V and J ends, which lost 2 bases and 5 bases, there was a span of 18 bases. Germline assignment: CDR1 LGHNA and CDR2 YNFKEQ. The CDR3 is 16 residues long. CDR3 bases: TGTGCCAGCAGCCAATCTTCCTCTAGTCAGGCGGAGACCCAGTACTTC. It translates to CASSQSSSSQAETQYF.

This rearrangement joins TRBV5-4 to TRBJ1-5, with D perhaps TRBD1 (6 bases). The CDR3 loop spans 15 amino acids. V dropped 2 bases and J dropped 6 bases, with 15 bases sitting between them. Germline assignment: CDR1 SGHNT and CDR2 YYREEE (reference sequence). The CDR3 DNA sequence: TGTGCCAGCAGCTTCGGGGGGGCCTTGGGTCAGCCCCAGCATTTT. The encoded protein is CASSFGGALGQPQHF.

The V call is TRBV5-1, the J call TRBJ1-2, with no clear D. CDR3 length: 14 amino acids. Germline values: CDR1 SGHRS, CDR2 YFSETQ. The ends were cut back, 5 bases at V and 5 bases at J, with 16 bases in the middle. This chain's CDR3 is CASRTRVRKYGYTF. As DNA, the CDR3 is TGCGCCAGCAGGACTCGGGTCAGGAAATATGGCTACACCTTC.

This chain joins TRBV7-9 and TRBJ1-1; no clear D gene. Germline CDR1 is SEHNR and CDR2 is FQNEAQ (reference sequence). This CDR3 has 13 residues. Between the trimmed V and J ends, which lost 3 bases and 1 base, there was a span of 6 bases. The CDR3 is CASSFTANTEAFF. The CDR3 DNA reads TGTGCCAGCAGCTTTACAGCGAACACTGAAGCTTTCTTT.

V gene TRBV11-2 combines with J gene TRBJ1-2; no reliable D call. CDR1 and CDR2 from the germline V gene are SGHAT and FQNNGV. The CDR3 runs to 13 residues. Trimming took off 1 base at V and 0 bases at J, with 3 bases between the two ends. The CDR3 bases are TGTGCCAGCAGCTTAGGGACTAACTATGGCTACACCTTC. It specifies CASSLGTNYGYTF.

CDR3 nucleotide sequence: TGTGCCTTGGGACAGGGGAACACTGAAGCTTTCTTT. Its translation is CALGQGNTEAFF. The chain uses TRBV30 and TRBJ1-1; TRBD1 matches 9 bases. V lost 7 bases to trimming and J lost 1 base; unmatched junction nucleotides: 1. Germline V gene sequence: CDR1 GTSNPN, CDR2 SVGIG (reference sequence). This CDR3 is built from 12 residues.

V usage is TRBV4-1 and J usage is TRBJ2-1; 11 nucleotides line up with TRBD2. This CDR3 has 18 amino acids. Looked up from germline, CDR1 is MGHRA and CDR2 is YSYEKL. The V gene end was trimmed by 1 base and the J gene end by 4 bases; junction bases not matched to a gene: 9. CDR3 nucleotides: TGCGCCAGCAGCCAAGTACCCGGGACTAGCGGACCATACAATGAGCAGTTCTTC. Translating gives CASSQVPGTSGPYNEQFF.

This chain links TRBV6-4 with TRBJ2-6; D uncertain. Looked up from germline, CDR1 is MRHNA and CDR2 is SNTAGT. The CDR3 loop spans 15 amino acids. V was cut by 6 bases and J by 0 bases, with 9 bases left in between. CDR3 protein: CASSVDGSGANVLTF. The DNA for the CDR3 is TGTGCCAGCAGCGTAGACGGCTCTGGGGCCAACGTCCTGACTTTC.

The rearrangement uses TRBV9 and TRBJ2-5, with 8 bases lining up with TRBD1. V lost 0 bases, J lost 2 bases, and 3 bases stayed unmatched. Germline V CDR1 and CDR2: SGDLS, YYNGEE. CDR3 length: 15 amino acids. DNA of the CDR3: TGTGCCAGCAGCGTAGACCAGGGGGCACAAGAGACCCAGTACTTC. This encodes CASSVDQGAQETQYF.

In nucleotides, the CDR3 is TGTGCCTGGAGTGTAGGTCTTCCCAGGGAGCAGTACTTC. Protein product: CAWSVGLPREQYF. The gene calls are TRBV30 and TRBJ2-7; D ambiguous. Germline V gene data show CDR1 as GTSNPN and CDR2 as SVGIG (reference sequence). The CDR3 is 13 residues long. Trimming cost V 0 bases and J 7 bases, with 13 bases left between them.

V usage is TRBV11-3 and J usage is TRBJ2-7; 9 bases line up with TRBD2. This CDR3 has 15 amino acids. Germline CDR1 is SGHNT and CDR2 is YENEEA. Germline trimming cut 4 bases from V and 5 bases from J; bases unmatched to any gene: 9. CDR3 nucleotide sequence: TGTGCCAGCAGCTCCCACCCGGGACTAGCTAACGAGCAGTACTTC. Protein sequence: CASSSHPGLANEQYF.

The CDR3 DNA reads as TGTGCCAGCAGTTTTCGGCGGGAGGGCCCCTCTCACAGAGATACGCAGTATTTT. Protein: CASSFRREGPSHRDTQYF. The chain uses TRBV28 and TRBJ2-3, with 9 positions matching TRBD2. CDR1 and CDR2 from the germline V gene are MDHEN and SYDVKM. The CDR3 is 18 residues long. Trimming cost V 3 bases and J 5 bases; bases outside gene matches: 15. The full variable domain, in which reference TRBV28 and TRBJ2-3 provide the parts outside the CDR3, is DVKVTQSSRYLVKRTGEKVFLECVQDMDHENMFWYRQDPGLGLRLIYFSYDVKMKEKGDIPEGYSVSREKKERFSLILESASTNQTSMYLCASSFRREGPSHRDTQYFGPGTRLTVL.

The V and J genes are TRBV7-8 and TRBJ2-7; D remains unclear. CDR1 is SGHVS and CDR2 is FQNEAQ in the germline V gene. Trimming shortened V by 1 base and J by 4 bases, and 5 bases separated the two germline ends. The CDR3 has 12 amino acids. The CDR3 region has the DNA TGTGCCAGCAGCTTAGTGGGATACGAGCAGTACTTC. Translation gives CASSLVGYEQYF.

This chain links TRBV2 with TRBJ1-6; D is ambiguous. This CDR3 region has 15 residues. Germline V gene data show CDR1 as SNHLY and CDR2 as FYNNEI. V lost 1 base and J 5 bases, leaving 9 bases between the germline ends. CDR3 residues: CASSEDSGDNSPLHF. The CDR3 DNA reads TGTGCCAGCAGTGAAGATTCTGGGGATAATTCACCCCTCCACTTT.

The rearrangement uses TRBV25-1 and TRBJ2-7; 8 bases map to TRBD1. Germline CDR1 is MGHDK and CDR2 is SYGVNS. The CDR3 is 10 residues long. Trimming removed 10 bases from V and 5 bases from J; junction bases left unmatched: 1. The CDR3 DNA sequence: TGTGCCACGACAGGGGACGAGCAGTACTTC. It encodes CATTGDEQYF.